The 7 T cell receptor beta chains listed next were all sequenced from one sample in a study of shared T cell receptors in the human thymus. Clones were sequenced by immunoSEQ multiplex PCR, and TCRdb holds only the in-frame ones, with some missing. The data show roughly 410,000 clones, around 95% seen once. Material for sequencing was thymocytes. Every receptor here comes from a human donor.

The gene calls are TRBV19 and TRBJ2-7; D gene unclear. V was trimmed by 1 base and J by 3 bases, leaving 7 bases between them. Per the germline V gene, CDR1 is LNHDA and CDR2 is SQIVND (reference sequence). The CDR3 totals 13 residues. The CDR3 reads CASSIGTNYEQYF. The CDR3 nucleotides are TGTGCCAGTAGTATAGGAACAAACTACGAGCAGTACTTC.

The CDR3 region is CASSLSGQNTGELFF. Here the CDR3 DNA reads TGTGCCAGCAGCTTATCCGGACAGAACACCGGGGAGCTGTTTTTT. The rearrangement links TRBV7-8 to TRBJ2-2; D possibly corresponds to TRBD1 (5 bases). V gave up 2 bases and J gave up 1 base, with 8 bases separating them. This CDR3 has 15 amino acids. Germline V gives CDR1 SGHVS, CDR2 FQNEAQ.

The gene calls are TRBV30 and TRBJ2-5, with D unresolved. The germline gives CDR1 GTSNPN, CDR2 SVGIG (reference sequence). The V gene lost 6 bases and the J gene lost 2 bases, with 10 bases spanning the gap. CDR3 length: 12 amino acids. CDR3 protein: CACGSTQETQYF. In nucleotides, the CDR3 is TGTGCCTGCGGCTCGACACAAGAGACCCAGTACTTC.

The rearrangement links TRBV5-1 to TRBJ2-7; 7 nucleotides agree with TRBD1. J lost 0 bases, V lost 2 bases, and 2 bases had no gene match. The germline V gene has CDR1 SGHRS and CDR2 YFSETQ. This CDR3 comprises 14 residues. The CDR3 DNA reads TGCGCCAGCAGCTTTACAGGGGTCTCCTACGAGCAGTACTTC. This gives the protein CASSFTGVSYEQYF.

CDR3 nucleotide sequence: TGTGCCAGCAGCCCAGGACAGGGCTACGAGCAGTACTTC. Translating it yields CASSPGQGYEQYF. The chain links TRBV7-3 to TRBJ2-7; 8 nucleotides match TRBD1. Trimming cost V 5 bases and J 3 bases; bases outside gene matches: 3. The germline gives CDR1 SGHTA, CDR2 FQGTGA. The CDR3 extends over 13 amino acids.

The rearrangement joins TRBV29-1 to TRBJ2-7; 9 positions agree with TRBD1. CDR3 size: 12 residues. CDR1 and CDR2 (germline): SQVTM, ANQGSEA. Trimming removed 7 bases from V and 3 bases from J; junction bases left unmatched: 4. The CDR3 spells CSGRTGDYEQYF. In DNA, the CDR3 is TGCAGCGGTCGGACAGGGGACTACGAGCAGTACTTC.

The chain uses TRBV27 and TRBJ2-7, with D possibly being TRBD1 (5 bases). V was clipped by 2 bases and J by 3 bases, with 20 bases between them. Germline CDR1 reads MNHEY; CDR2 reads SMNVEV (reference sequence). There are 17 residues in the CDR3. In nucleotides, the CDR3 is TGTGCCAGCAGTTTAAGCGCCCGCCAGGGTAAAAGCTACGAGCAGTACTTC. Protein product: CASSLSARQGKSYEQYF.